The entry below gives a single T cell receptor beta chain sequence along with its context. This clone has only one observation. Its cognate antigen has yet to be identified. Per-base qualities were not stored, and no clone one base away is much larger. The trial excluded patients who had a history of autoimmune disease or were on systemic immunosuppression. Peripheral blood for TCR sequencing was collected from all dose cohorts at baseline, on cycle 4 day 1, and on cycle 7 day 1. The samples were taken from a phase I, first-in-human, multicenter, open-label dose-escalation trial of ivuxolimab. Adults with locally advanced or metastatic melanoma, renal cell, hepatocellular, or head and neck squamous cell carcinoma were enrolled in the trial. Before TCR sequencing, CD4+ T cells and CD8+ T cells from peripheral blood were sorted into separate populations. Genomic DNA was isolated from the sorted cells so that the TCRbeta CDR3 region could be sequenced. The immunoSEQ Assay was used for sequencing of TCRbeta CDR3 regions. TCRdb stores this immuneACCESS table with in-frame sequences only. Part of the clones is absent; in the studies checked, under half of the shortfall reflects unresolved V genes, and no reason is known for the rest. The sample includes around 83,000 clones, with 90% to 95% observed a single time. The ten largest clones represent 2.3% of the sample.

This sample was taken from a study of OX40 agonist ivuxolimab in advanced cancers. At the level of the whole study: Ivuxolimab was a fully human IgG2 agonistic monoclonal antibody targeting the costimulatory receptor OX40 (CD134). Intravenous ivuxolimab was administered to patients every 2 weeks at six dose levels: 0.01, 0.1, 0.3, 1.5, 3 and 10 mg/kg. Of the approximately 50 dose-escalation patients, hepatocellular carcinoma was present in approximately 20, melanoma in approximately 15, renal cell carcinoma in 9 and head and neck cancer in 9. The dose-escalation cohort was 82.7% male with a mean age of about 58 years, ranging from roughly 23 to 85. Patients were allowed to have had prior anti-PD-1, anti-PD-L1 or anti-CTLA-4 therapy, and around 40% of the dose-escalation patients had previously received checkpoint inhibitors. Three dose-escalation patients achieved partial responses, one with hepatocellular carcinoma and two with cutaneous melanoma. Peripheral TCRbeta sequencing aimed to test whether ivuxolimab altered TCR sequence diversity and caused clonal T-cell expansion. The paper covers the monotherapy dose-escalation part of the phase I ivuxolimab trial, which included N of about 51 patients. What the study reported, not specific to this receptor: After ivuxolimab, more expanded clones were found on average in CD8+ T cells than in CD4+ T cells. Low levels of normalized T-cell clonal expansion were also seen in some patients who did not respond. In the 0.1-3.0 mg/kg groups, partial responders were among the patients with the lowest normalized peripheral clonal expansion, particularly in CD8+ T cells. Clonal expansion of both CD4+ and CD8+ blood T cells was observed from baseline to week 6 at doses 0.1 to 3.0 mg/kg. The antigen specificity of the clonally expanded peripheral T cells was not determined.

From cysteine to phenylalanine, the CDR3 is 15 amino acids long. Just the 45-base CDR3 DNA is kept, in frame starting at base 1. CDR1 and CDR2, per the germline V gene (reference sequence), are MNHEY and SMNVEV. Here V drops 6 bases and J drops 2 bases, and the junction holds 2 bases not matched to any gene. This receptor chain uses TRBV27 and TRBJ2-2; TRBD2 fits 11 bases in the junction. Sequences were derived from CD4+ or CD8+ T cells sorted from blood, sampled in a trial of the OX40 agonist ivuxolimab. The TCR sequence derives from an adult with an advanced solid tumor such as melanoma, head and neck, liver or kidney cancer. CDR3 region: CASRLAGANTGELFF. The DNA is TGTGCCAGCAGACTAGCGGGAGCTAACACCGGGGAGCTGTTTTTT.